This T cell receptor beta chain was found in a study of blood T cells in healthy people across ages. The wider study: Using template switching, researchers captured about one barcoded beta molecule for each two T cells. Study findings and constraints: The CMV status of each donor remained undetermined, and this could have confounded shifts in expanded clonotypes. Long-lived and aged donors differed, with more naive CD4+ cells and higher diversity in the long-lived.

This clonotype has more than one count but fewer than ten. Its specificity is unknown. Alongside a J-beta primer mix, a sample-barcoded 5' primer served in a second PCR lasting about 7 to 12 cycles. TCRdb reanalysed the 5' RACE reads using MiXCR and keeps one entry per CDR3 protein. The data hold about 1 million distinct CDR3 sequences, with 35% to 55% observed a single time. This CDR3 comprises 12 residues. CDR1 and CDR2 from the germline V gene are MNHNS and SASEGT. V was cut by 3 bases and J by 6 bases, with 5 bases left in between. The receptor's source is a woman in her sixties in good health. The chain is built from TRBV6-1 and TRBJ2-2; no clear D gene. The sample comprised blood. The CDR3 nucleotides read TGTGCCAGCAGTGACGCGTCCGGGGAGCTGTTTTTT. Its translation is CASSDASGELFF.